The source of this T cell receptor (beta chain) is a study of blood T cell repertoires in COVID-19. On the study more broadly: Spain, Italy and the United States supplied samples that represented acute and convalescent COVID-19. Sources were T cells, B-cell-depleted T cells, or PBMCs; the material itself was cDNA or gDNA.

As for this clone: A junction end diverges from the germline sequence, so it may reflect a read error.

Per the original methods: Reference gene primer amplification gave estimated nucleated cell counts. Using immunoSEQ multiplex PCR, the repertoire was profiled, and TCRdb retains in-frame clones only, with some absent. V and J calls and clone size are as listed in that table; D and trimming were resolved from the DNA. The sample yields around 260,000 clones, roughly 85% seen once. The germline gives CDR1 SGHRS, CDR2 YFSETQ. This CDR3 spans 13 amino acids. The receptor comes from a young woman with active or convalescent COVID-19. Material: peripheral blood. This chain connects TRBV5-1 to TRBJ2-7, with no clear D. CDR3 DNA: TGCGCCAGCAGCTTGGCAGGCTCCAACGAGCAGTACTTC. The encoded protein is CASSLAGSNEQYF.